The clone carrying this TCR beta chain has ten or more counts. In the study's own analysis: Sequenced samples showed a median of approximately 96,000 TCRs each, with counts running from around 24,000 to 710,000. TCRdb fed the RACE reads into MiXCR, producing one record per CDR3 protein. It is TCRdb's table, rather than the study itself, that gives the V and J calls and clone size. The sample includes 80,000 to 95,000 distinct CDR3 sequences, around 10% seen only once; the top ten take around 2.2%. There are 15 residues in the CDR3. The germline V gene has CDR1 SGHRS and CDR2 YFSETQ. V shed 4 bases and J shed 5 bases, with 18 bases lying between them. Time point specified: patch test 2, 6 weeks after DPC sensitization. Treatment denoted: therapeutic diphenylcyclopropenone sensitization with weekly scalp DPC. This sample was taken from a study of human T cells and chemical hapten exposure.

This sample comprised whole blood, obtained in connection with sensitization to the hapten diphenylcyclopropenone (DPC). The chain is built from TRBV5-1 and TRBJ1-2, with D unclear. This TCR derives from a man in his forties or fifties with alopecia areata. Some clones in this sample may be carry-over from other donors' samples. The CDR3 reads CASSPDSGRSYGYTF. In DNA, the CDR3 is TGCGCCAGCAGCCCCGATTCCGGACGGTCTTATGGCTACACCTTC.